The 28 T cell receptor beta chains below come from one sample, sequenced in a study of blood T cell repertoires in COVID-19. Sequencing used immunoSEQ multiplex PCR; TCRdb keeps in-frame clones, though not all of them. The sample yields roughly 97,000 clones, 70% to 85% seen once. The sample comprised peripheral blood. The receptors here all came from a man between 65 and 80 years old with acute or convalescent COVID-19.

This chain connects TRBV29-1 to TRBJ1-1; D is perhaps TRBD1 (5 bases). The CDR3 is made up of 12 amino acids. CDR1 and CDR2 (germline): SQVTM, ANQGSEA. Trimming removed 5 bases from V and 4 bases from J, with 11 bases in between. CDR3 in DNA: TGCAGCGTTCAGCAGGGTGTCACTGAAGCTTTCTTT. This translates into CSVQQGVTEAFF.

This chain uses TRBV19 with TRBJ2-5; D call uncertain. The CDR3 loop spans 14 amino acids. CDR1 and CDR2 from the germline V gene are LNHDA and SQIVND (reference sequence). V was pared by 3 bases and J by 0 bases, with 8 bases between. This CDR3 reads CASSISDYQETQYF. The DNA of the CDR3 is TGTGCCAGTAGTATCTCAGATTACCAAGAGACCCAGTACTTC. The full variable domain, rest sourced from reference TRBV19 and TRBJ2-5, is DGGITQSPKYLFRKEGQNVTLSCEQNLNHDAMYWYRQDPGQGLRLIYYSQIVNDFQKGDIAEGYSVSREKKESFPLTVTSAQKNPTAFYLCASSISDYQETQYFGPGTRLLVL.

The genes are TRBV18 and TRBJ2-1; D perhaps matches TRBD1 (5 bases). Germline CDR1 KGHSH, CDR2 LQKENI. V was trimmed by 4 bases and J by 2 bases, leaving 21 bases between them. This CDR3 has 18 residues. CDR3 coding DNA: TGTGCCAGCTCACGACAGAGACCTACCTCCAATGCCTACAATGAGCAGTTCTTC. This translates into CASSRQRPTSNAYNEQFF.

The CDR3 sequence: CATSTGEGGYTF. DNA for the CDR3: TGTGCCACCAGCACGGGAGAGGGTGGCTACACCTTC. The chain is built from TRBV15 and TRBJ1-2, with D uncertain. Germline V gene data show CDR1 as LNHNV and CDR2 as YYDKDF (reference sequence). The ends were cut back, 4 bases at V and 7 bases at J, with 10 bases in the middle. The CDR3 runs 12 residues.

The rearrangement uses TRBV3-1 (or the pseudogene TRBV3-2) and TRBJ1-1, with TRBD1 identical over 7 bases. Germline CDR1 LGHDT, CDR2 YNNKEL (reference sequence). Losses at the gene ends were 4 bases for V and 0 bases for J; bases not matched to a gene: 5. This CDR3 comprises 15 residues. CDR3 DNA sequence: TGTGCCAGCAGCCCTAACAGGGGAATGAACACTGAAGCTTTCTTT. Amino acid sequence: CASSPNRGMNTEAFF.

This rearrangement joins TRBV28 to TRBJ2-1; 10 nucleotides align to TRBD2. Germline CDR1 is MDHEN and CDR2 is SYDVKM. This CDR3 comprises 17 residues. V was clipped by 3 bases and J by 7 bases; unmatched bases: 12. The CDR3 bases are TGTGCCAGCAGTTTGAGGGGAGCGGGAGGGCTCCTTAATGAGCAGTTCTTC. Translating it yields CASSLRGAGGLLNEQFF.

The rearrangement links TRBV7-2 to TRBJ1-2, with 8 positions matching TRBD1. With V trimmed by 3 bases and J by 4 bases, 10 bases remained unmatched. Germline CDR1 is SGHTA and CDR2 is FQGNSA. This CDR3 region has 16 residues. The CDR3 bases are TGTGCCAGCAGCTTGTCCCGGGACAGGATGTTCTATGGCTACACCTTC. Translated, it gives CASSLSRDRMFYGYTF.

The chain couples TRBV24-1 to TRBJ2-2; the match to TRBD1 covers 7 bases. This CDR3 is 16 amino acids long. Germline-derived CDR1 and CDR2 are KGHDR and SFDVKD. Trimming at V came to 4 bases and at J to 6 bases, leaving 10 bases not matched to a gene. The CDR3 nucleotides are TGTGCCACCAGTGACTCAGGCAGGGGGAAGTCCGGGGAGCTGTTTTTT. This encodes CATSDSGRGKSGELFF.

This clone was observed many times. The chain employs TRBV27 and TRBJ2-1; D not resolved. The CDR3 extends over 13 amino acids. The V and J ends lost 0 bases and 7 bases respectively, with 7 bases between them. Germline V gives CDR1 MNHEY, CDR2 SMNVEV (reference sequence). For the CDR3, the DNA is TGTGCCAGCAGTTTATCTCCCACTAATGAGCAGTTCTTC. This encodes CASSLSPTNEQFF.

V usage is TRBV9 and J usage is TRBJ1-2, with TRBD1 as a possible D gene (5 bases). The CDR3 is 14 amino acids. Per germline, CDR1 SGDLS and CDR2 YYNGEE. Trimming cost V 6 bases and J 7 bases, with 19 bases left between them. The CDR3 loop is CASKPVVGLVGYTF. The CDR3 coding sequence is TGTGCCAGCAAGCCCGTAGTGGGGCTGGTTGGCTACACCTTC.

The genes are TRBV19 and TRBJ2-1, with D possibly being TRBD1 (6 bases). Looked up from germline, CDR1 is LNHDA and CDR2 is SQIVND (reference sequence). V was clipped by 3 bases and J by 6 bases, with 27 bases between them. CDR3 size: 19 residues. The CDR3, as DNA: TGTGCCAGTAGTATGGAGAGGCTCAGACCGGGACAACCTTCCAATGAGCAGTTCTTC. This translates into CASSMERLRPGQPSNEQFF.

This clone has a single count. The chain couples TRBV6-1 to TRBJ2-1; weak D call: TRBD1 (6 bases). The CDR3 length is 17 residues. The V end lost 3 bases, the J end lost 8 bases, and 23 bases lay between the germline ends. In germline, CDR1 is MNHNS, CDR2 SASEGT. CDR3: CASSEINRDIGSDEQFF. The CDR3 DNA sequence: TGTGCCAGCAGTGAGATAAACCGGGACATAGGGAGCGATGAGCAGTTCTTC.

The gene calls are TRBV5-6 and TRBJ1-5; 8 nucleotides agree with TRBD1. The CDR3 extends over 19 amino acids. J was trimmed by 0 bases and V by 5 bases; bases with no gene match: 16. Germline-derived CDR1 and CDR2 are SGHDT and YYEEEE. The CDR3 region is CASRPTPGQDVNSNQPQHF. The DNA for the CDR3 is TGTGCCAGCAGGCCTACTCCGGGACAGGATGTAAATAGCAATCAGCCCCAGCATTTT.

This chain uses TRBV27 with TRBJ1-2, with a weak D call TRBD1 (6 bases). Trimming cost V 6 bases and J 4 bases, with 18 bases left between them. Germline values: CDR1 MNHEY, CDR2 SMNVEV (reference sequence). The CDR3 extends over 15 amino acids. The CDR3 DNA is TGTGCCAGCAGAACTGTCAGGGGAAGATCCTATGGCTACACCTTC. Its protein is CASRTVRGRSYGYTF.

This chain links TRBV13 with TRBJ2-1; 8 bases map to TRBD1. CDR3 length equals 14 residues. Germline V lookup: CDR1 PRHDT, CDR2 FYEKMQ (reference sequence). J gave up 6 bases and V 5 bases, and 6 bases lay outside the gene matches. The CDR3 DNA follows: TGTGCCAGCAGCCGCCCGGACAGGGCCAATGAGCAGTTCTTC. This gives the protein CASSRPDRANEQFF.

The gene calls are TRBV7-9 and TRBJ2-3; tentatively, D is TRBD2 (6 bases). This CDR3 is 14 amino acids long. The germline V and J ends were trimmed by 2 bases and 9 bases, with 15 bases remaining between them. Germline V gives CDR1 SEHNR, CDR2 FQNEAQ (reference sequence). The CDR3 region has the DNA TGTGCCAGCAGCTTAACCGGGAGCTCCAGGACGCAGTATTTT. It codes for CASSLTGSSRTQYF.

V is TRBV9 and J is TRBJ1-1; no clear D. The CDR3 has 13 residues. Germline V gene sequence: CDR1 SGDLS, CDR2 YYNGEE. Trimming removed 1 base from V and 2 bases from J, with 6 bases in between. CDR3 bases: TGTGCCAGCAGCGTAATGTCAAACACTGAAGCTTTCTTT. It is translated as CASSVMSNTEAFF. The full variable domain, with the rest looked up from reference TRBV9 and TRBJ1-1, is DSGVTQTPKHLITATGQRVTLRCSPRSGDLSVYWYQQSLDQGLQFLIQYYNGEERAKGNILERFSAQQFPDLHSELNLSSLELGDSALYFCASSVMSNTEAFFGQGTRLTVV.

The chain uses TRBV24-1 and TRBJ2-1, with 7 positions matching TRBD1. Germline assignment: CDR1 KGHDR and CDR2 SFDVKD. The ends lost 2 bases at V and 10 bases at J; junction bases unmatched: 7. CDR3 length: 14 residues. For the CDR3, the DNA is TGTGCCACCAGTGATTACCAGGGGGTCTACGAGCAGTTCTTC. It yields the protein CATSDYQGVYEQFF.

The CDR3 nucleotides read TGTGCCATCAGTGACCAAAAGGGGGCTGGTGATCAGCCCCAGCATTTT. Its protein is CAISDQKGAGDQPQHF. This chain uses TRBV10-3 with TRBJ1-5; 7 nucleotides agree with TRBD1. This CDR3 is built from 16 residues. J was trimmed by 5 bases and V by 3 bases; bases with no gene match: 10. The germline gives CDR1 ENHRY, CDR2 SYGVKD.

CDR3 sequence (DNA): TGCAGTGCTAGTCGCGGGACCCAAGAGACCCAGTACTTC. Residues: CSASRGTQETQYF. The rearrangement uses TRBV20-1 and TRBJ2-5; TRBD2 is a possible D gene (6 bases). V shed 3 bases and J shed 1 base, with 9 bases lying between them. The CDR3 contains 13 residues. Per germline, CDR1 DFQATT and CDR2 SNEGSKA (reference sequence).

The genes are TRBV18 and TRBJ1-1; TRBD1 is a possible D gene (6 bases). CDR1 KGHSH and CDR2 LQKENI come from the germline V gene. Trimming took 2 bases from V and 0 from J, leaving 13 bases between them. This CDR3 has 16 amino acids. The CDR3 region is CASSPGQRSMNTEAFF. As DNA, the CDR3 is TGTGCCAGCTCACCAGGACAGCGATCTATGAACACTGAAGCTTTCTTT. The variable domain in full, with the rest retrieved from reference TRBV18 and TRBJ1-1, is NAGVMQNPRHLVRRRGQEARLRCSPMKGHSHVYWYRQLPEEGLKFMVYLQKENIIDESGMPKERFSAEFPKEGPSILRIQQVVRGDSAAYFCASSPGQRSMNTEAFFGQGTRLTVV.

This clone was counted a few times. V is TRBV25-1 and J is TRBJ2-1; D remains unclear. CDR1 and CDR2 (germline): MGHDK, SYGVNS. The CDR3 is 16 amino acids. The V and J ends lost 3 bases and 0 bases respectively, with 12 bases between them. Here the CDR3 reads CASSDPALSSYNEQFF. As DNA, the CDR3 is TGTGCCAGCAGTGACCCCGCGCTTAGCTCCTACAATGAGCAGTTCTTC.

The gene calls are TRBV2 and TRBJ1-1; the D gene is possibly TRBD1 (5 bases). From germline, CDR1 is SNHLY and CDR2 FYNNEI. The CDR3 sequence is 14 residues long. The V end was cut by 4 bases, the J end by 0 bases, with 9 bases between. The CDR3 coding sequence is TGTGCCAGCAGTGTTAGGGGTATGAACACTGAAGCTTTCTTT. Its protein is CASSVRGMNTEAFF.

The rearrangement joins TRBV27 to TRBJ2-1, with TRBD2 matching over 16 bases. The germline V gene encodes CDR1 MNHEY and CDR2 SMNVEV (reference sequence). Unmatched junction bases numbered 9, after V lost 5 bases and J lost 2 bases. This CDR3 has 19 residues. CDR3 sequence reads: CASSPGLAGGRITYNEQFF. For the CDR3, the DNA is TGTGCCAGCAGTCCGGGACTAGCGGGGGGGCGGATAACCTACAATGAGCAGTTCTTC.

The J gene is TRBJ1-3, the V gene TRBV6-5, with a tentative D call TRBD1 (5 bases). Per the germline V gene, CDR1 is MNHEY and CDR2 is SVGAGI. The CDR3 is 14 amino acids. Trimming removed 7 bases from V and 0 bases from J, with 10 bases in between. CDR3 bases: TGTGCCAGCACTTTAGGGGTCTCTGGAAACACCATATATTTT. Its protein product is CASTLGVSGNTIYF.

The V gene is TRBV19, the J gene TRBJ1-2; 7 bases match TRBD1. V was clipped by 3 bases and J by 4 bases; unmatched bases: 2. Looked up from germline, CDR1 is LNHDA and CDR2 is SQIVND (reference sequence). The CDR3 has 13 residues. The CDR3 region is CASSIRDSYGYTF. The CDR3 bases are TGTGCCAGTAGTATTCGGGACAGCTATGGCTACACCTTC.

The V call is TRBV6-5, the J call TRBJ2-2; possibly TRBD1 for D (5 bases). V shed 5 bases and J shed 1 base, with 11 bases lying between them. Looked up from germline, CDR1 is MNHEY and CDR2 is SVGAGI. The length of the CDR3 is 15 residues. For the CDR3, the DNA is TGTGCCAGCAGTAGGGGTTCTTGGAACACCGGGGAGCTGTTTTTT. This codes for CASSRGSWNTGELFF.

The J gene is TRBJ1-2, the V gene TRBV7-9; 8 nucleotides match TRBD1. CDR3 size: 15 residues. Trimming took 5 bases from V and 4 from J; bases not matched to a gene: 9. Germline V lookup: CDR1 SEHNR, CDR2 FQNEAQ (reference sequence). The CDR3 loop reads CASSPQGDDRYGYTF. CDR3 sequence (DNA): TGTGCCAGCAGCCCACAGGGGGATGATCGCTATGGCTACACCTTC.